Below are 30 T cell receptor beta chains sequenced from a single sample in a study of cytomegalovirus exposure and HLA in healthy donors. This PCR relied on a set of 60 Vbeta primers and 13 Jbeta primers. The protocol was immunoSEQ multiplex PCR, while the TCRdb copy is restricted to in-frame clones and leaves out a portion. Of 160,000 or so clones in the sample, approximately 80% were seen once. Sequences were obtained from PBMCs. Receptors originate from a man in his sixties in good health and CMV-seronegative.

This rearrangement joins TRBV7-2 to TRBJ2-1; 8 nucleotides line up with TRBD2. Germline trimming cut 4 bases from V and 10 bases from J; bases unmatched to any gene: 12. The CDR3 contains 15 residues. CDR1 SGHTA and CDR2 FQGNSA come from the germline V gene. The CDR3 region is CASSSLAGKPGEQFF. Here the CDR3 DNA reads TGTGCCAGCAGCTCCTTAGCGGGAAAGCCTGGGGAGCAGTTCTTC. The entire variable domain, with the rest obtained from reference TRBV7-2 and TRBJ2-1, is as follows: GAGVSQSPSNKVTEKGKDVELRCDPISGHTALYWYRQSLGQGLEFLIYFQGNSAPDKSGLPSDRFSAERTGGSVSTLTIQRTQQEDSAVYLCASSSLAGKPGEQFFGPGTRLTVL.

This chain joins TRBV19 and TRBJ2-2; unclear D gene. V was cut by 5 bases and J by 1 base, with 8 bases left in between. Germline V CDR1 and CDR2: LNHDA, SQIVND (reference sequence). The CDR3 is 14 amino acids. DNA of the CDR3: TGTGCCAGTAGTGCAACAGTGAACACCGGGGAGCTGTTTTTT. This sequence encodes CASSATVNTGELFF. The full variable domain, in which reference TRBV19 and TRBJ2-2 provide the parts outside the CDR3, is DGGITQSPKYLFRKEGQNVTLSCEQNLNHDAMYWYRQDPGQGLRLIYYSQIVNDFQKGDIAEGYSVSREKKESFPLTVTSAQKNPTAFYLCASSATVNTGELFFGEGSRLTVL.

The V call is TRBV6-5, the J call TRBJ1-1, with TRBD1 matching over 10 bases. The CDR3 is 15 residues long. Unmatched junction bases numbered 7, after V lost 5 bases and J lost 4 bases. CDR1 is MNHEY, CDR2 SVGAGI, per germline. The CDR3 nucleotides are TGTGCCAGCAGTCCGACAGGGGGCAGTCGCACTGAAGCTTTCTTT. This gives the protein CASSPTGGSRTEAFF.

This chain uses TRBV12-5 with TRBJ2-3; TRBD2 aligns across 7 bases. The CDR3 length is 16 residues. J gave up 4 bases and V 0 bases, and 7 bases lay outside the gene matches. CDR1 and CDR2 from the germline V gene are LGHNT and FRNRAP. The CDR3 coding sequence is TGTGCTAGTGGTTTGGTACGCGGCGGGAGTTCAGATACGCAGTATTTT. This sequence encodes CASGLVRGGSSDTQYF.

The V gene is TRBV7-6, the J gene TRBJ2-7; 7 positions agree with TRBD2. J lost 6 bases, V lost 3 bases, and 11 bases had no gene match. The CDR3 has 15 residues. The germline V gene encodes CDR1 SGHVS and CDR2 FNYEAQ. The CDR3 DNA reads TGTGCCAGCAGCTTCCTTAGCGGACTAGGGAGCGAGCAGTACTTC. This gives the protein CASSFLSGLGSEQYF.

Note on this clone: Other DNA sequences in this sample translate to the same CDR3. The chain has TRBV5-1 and TRBJ2-7; 7 bases match TRBD1. The CDR3 is 14 residues long. Germline lookup yields CDR1 SGHRS and CDR2 YFSETQ. V trimming: 0 bases; J trimming: 3 bases; junction bases outside the gene matches: 3. CDR3: CASSLGTGNYEQYF. The CDR3, as DNA: TGCGCCAGCAGCTTGGGGACAGGTAACTACGAGCAGTACTTC.

The V gene is TRBV28, the J gene TRBJ2-5, with D perhaps TRBD2 (6 bases). Germline V lookup: CDR1 MDHEN, CDR2 SYDVKM. The CDR3 length is 16 residues. V was pared by 5 bases and J by 3 bases, with 19 bases between. This chain's CDR3 is CASSQNPRGGKETQYF. The CDR3 region has the DNA TGTGCCAGCAGTCAAAATCCTCGGGGAGGTAAAGAGACCCAGTACTTC.

This chain links TRBV6-1 with TRBJ1-2, with 7 bases that match TRBD1. CDR3 length: 13 amino acids. CDR1 is MNHNS and CDR2 is SASEGT in the germline V gene. Unmatched junction bases numbered 6, after V lost 7 bases and J lost 4 bases. The CDR3: CASTAGGVYGYTF. CDR3 bases: TGTGCCAGCACGGCAGGGGGTGTCTATGGCTACACCTTC.

The chain carries TRBV7-5 and TRBJ2-2; no DNA check was done on the table's D call, TRBD1. TRBV7-5 is designated a pseudogene. The length of the CDR3 is 16 residues. The CDR3 sequence: CARIIGQGGNTGELFF. CDR3 DNA sequence: TGTGCCAGAATCATCGGACAGGGTGGAAACACCGGGGAGCTGTTTTTT.

The chain recombines TRBV9 with TRBJ2-2; the match to TRBD1 covers 9 bases. With 4 bases clipped from V and 0 bases from J, the junction kept 4 bases outside the gene matches. In germline, CDR1 is SGDLS, CDR2 YYNGEE. The CDR3 is 16 amino acids. In DNA form, the CDR3 reads TGTGCCAGCAGCTATCGGACAGGGGCGAACACCGGGGAGCTGTTTTTT. It translates to CASSYRTGANTGELFF.

J is TRBJ1-1 and V is TRBV7-9, with 7 bases fitting TRBD1. After removal of 5 bases from V and 5 bases from J, the junction contained 5 bases not matched to a gene. This CDR3 is 13 amino acids long. Per germline, CDR1 SEHNR and CDR2 FQNEAQ (reference sequence). The CDR3 DNA is TGTGCCAGCAGCCAGGCCAGGGGGACTGAAGCTTTCTTT. Residues: CASSQARGTEAFF.

This clone was seen more than once but under ten times. This chain uses TRBV6-5 with TRBJ2-7; 9 bases match TRBD2. This CDR3 has 15 residues. Trimming cost V 0 bases and J 2 bases; bases outside gene matches: 2. The V gene's germline CDR1 is MNHEY and CDR2 SVGAGI. Here the CDR3 DNA reads TGTGCCAGCAGTTACTCGCTAGCGGGGACCTACGAGCAGTACTTC. Translated, it gives CASSYSLAGTYEQYF.

The rearrangement links TRBV5-1 to TRBJ1-2, with 7 positions matching TRBD1. The CDR3 has 15 residues. Looked up from germline, CDR1 is SGHRS and CDR2 is YFSETQ. Germline trimming cut 0 bases from V and 3 bases from J; bases unmatched to any gene: 5. CDR3 protein: CASSLGGQIDYGYTF. CDR3 DNA sequence: TGCGCCAGCAGCTTGGGGGGACAGATCGACTATGGCTACACCTTC.

This clone has only one observation. The V call is TRBV6-5, the J call TRBJ1-2, with 9 positions matching TRBD1. CDR1 and CDR2 (germline): MNHEY, SVGAGI. V lost 5 bases and J lost 3; bases outside the gene matches: 4. The CDR3 loop spans 14 amino acids. The CDR3 sequence is CASSEGQGHYGYTF. The CDR3 DNA sequence: TGTGCCAGCAGTGAAGGACAGGGGCACTATGGCTACACCTTC.

The chain is built from TRBV10-3 and TRBJ2-7; 7 bases match TRBD1. This CDR3 contains 12 residues. After removal of 0 bases from V and 11 bases from J, the junction contained 4 bases not matched to a gene. Germline CDR1 is ENHRY and CDR2 is SYGVKD. The DNA for the CDR3 is TGTGCCATCAGTGAGTCCGGACAGGCGGAGTACTTC. The encoded protein is CAISESGQAEYF.

The chain carries TRBV19 and TRBJ2-7; D may be TRBD1 (6 bases). Germline V lookup: CDR1 LNHDA, CDR2 SQIVND (reference sequence). CDR3 size: 14 residues. V was cut by 6 bases and J by 2 bases, with 14 bases left in between. The CDR3 region has the DNA TGTGCCAGTAGACCCCACAGGGAACCCTACGAGCAGTACTTC. This encodes CASRPHREPYEQYF.

The genes are TRBV5-8 and TRBJ1-4, with D perhaps TRBD1 (6 bases). Germline V gene sequence: CDR1 SGHTS, CDR2 YDEGEE. V shed 4 bases and J shed 3 bases, with 10 bases lying between them. The CDR3 extends over 14 amino acids. The CDR3 loop reads CASSQGQPNEKLFF. DNA for the CDR3: TGTGCCAGCAGCCAAGGACAGCCTAATGAAAAACTGTTTTTT.

CDR3: CASSLLGDEQFF. The CDR3 bases are TGTGCCAGCAGTTTATTAGGGGATGAGCAGTTCTTC. The gene calls are TRBV28 and TRBJ2-1, with D possibly being TRBD1 (5 bases). Trimming took off 1 base at V and 8 bases at J, with 6 bases between the two ends. CDR1 is MDHEN, CDR2 SYDVKM, per germline. This CDR3 contains 12 residues.

This clone has a handful of counts. The gene calls are TRBV12-5 and TRBJ1-2; D is ambiguous. CDR1 is LGHNT and CDR2 is FRNRAP in the germline V gene. Trimming removed 6 bases from V and 8 bases from J, with 10 bases in between. The CDR3 length is 11 residues. DNA of the CDR3: TGTGCTAGTGGCTCTCCGGGGGGCTACACCTTC. It translates to CASGSPGGYTF.

The chain couples TRBV5-1 to TRBJ1-6; TRBD1 aligns across 7 bases. Germline V CDR1 and CDR2: SGHRS, YFSETQ. The CDR3 covers 16 residues. J lost 7 bases, V lost 1 base, and 8 bases had no gene match. CDR3 region: CASSLTGDPLNSPLHF. As DNA, the CDR3 is TGCGCCAGCAGCTTGACAGGGGACCCTCTAAATTCACCCCTCCACTTT. The complete variable domain, with remaining parts taken from reference TRBV5-1 and TRBJ1-6, reads KAGVTQTPRYLIKTRGQQVTLSCSPISGHRSVSWYQQTPGQGLQFLFEYFSETQRNKGNFPGRFSGRQFSNSRSEMNVSTLELGDSALYLCASSLTGDPLNSPLHFGNGTRLTVT.

The V call is TRBV6-1, the J call TRBJ2-7; 9 bases line up with TRBD2. The CDR3 totals 15 residues. V lost 2 bases, J lost 3 bases, and 5 bases stayed unmatched. Germline V gene data show CDR1 as MNHNS and CDR2 as SASEGT. CDR3: CASSEPATSGYEQYF. Here the CDR3 DNA reads TGTGCCAGCAGTGAACCGGCGACTAGCGGCTACGAGCAGTACTTC.

The J gene is TRBJ1-2, the V gene TRBV15; the D gene is possibly TRBD1 (5 bases). V lost 1 base to trimming and J lost 4 bases, with 16 bases between them. CDR3 size: 16 residues. Germline assignment: CDR1 LNHNV and CDR2 YYDKDF (reference sequence). CDR3 sequence (DNA): TGTGCCACCAGCAGAGCTCTTGGGGCGCAAAGCTATGGCTACACCTTC. It translates to CATSRALGAQSYGYTF.

This clone showed up just a few times. This sequence joins TRBV6-5 and TRBJ1-5; the D is unclear. CDR1 and CDR2 from the germline V gene are MNHEY and SVGAGI. V was trimmed by 6 bases and J by 2 bases, leaving 14 bases between them. The CDR3 is 15 amino acids. Written as DNA, the CDR3 is TGTGCCAGCAGGAGACACGATGGTGGCAATCAGCCCCAGCATTTT. Amino acids: CASRRHDGGNQPQHF.

This chain uses TRBV6-1 with TRBJ1-2; the match to TRBD1 covers 7 bases. The CDR3 has 15 amino acids. With V trimmed by 1 base and J by 5 bases, 7 bases remained unmatched. Germline CDR1 and CDR2: MNHNS and SASEGT. CDR3 amino acids: CASSEEWGQPYGYTF. The CDR3 bases are TGTGCCAGCAGTGAAGAGTGGGGACAGCCATATGGCTACACCTTC.

The V and J genes are TRBV9 and TRBJ2-1; 13 nucleotides align to TRBD2. V was pared by 0 bases and J by 6 bases, with 6 bases of the junction left unmatched. Germline values: CDR1 SGDLS, CDR2 YYNGEE. The CDR3 runs 17 residues. The CDR3 reads CASSVELAGGGRNEQFF. DNA for the CDR3: TGTGCCAGCAGCGTAGAACTAGCGGGAGGGGGACGCAATGAGCAGTTCTTC.

The rearrangement joins TRBV5-4 to TRBJ1-1; 7 nucleotides line up with TRBD1. V was clipped by 4 bases and J by 1 base; unmatched bases: 10. Germline loops: CDR1 SGHNT, CDR2 YYREEE (reference sequence). This CDR3 has 16 amino acids. CDR3 nucleotide sequence: TGTGCCAGCAGCCCGGTGTCCGGGACAGCGAACACTGAAGCTTTCTTT. Translating it yields CASSPVSGTANTEAFF.

The V call is TRBV5-1, the J call TRBJ2-7, with a weak D call TRBD1 (6 bases). The V end lost 4 bases, the J end lost 4 bases, and 12 bases lay between the germline ends. This CDR3 is built from 13 residues. CDR1 and CDR2 from the germline V gene are SGHRS and YFSETQ. The CDR3: CASSTGTPYEQYF. DNA for the CDR3: TGCGCCAGCAGCACGGGGACACCTTACGAGCAGTACTTC.

A single count supports this clone. This rearrangement joins TRBV10-3 to TRBJ2-1; 10 nucleotides agree with TRBD1. The V gene end was trimmed by 4 bases and the J gene end by 3 bases; junction bases not matched to a gene: 3. Germline V lookup: CDR1 ENHRY, CDR2 SYGVKD. The CDR3 runs to 15 residues. CDR3 protein: CAISGGDRGYNEQFF. CDR3 in DNA: TGTGCCATCAGTGGCGGGGACAGGGGCTACAATGAGCAGTTCTTC.

This chain links TRBV2 with TRBJ2-2; a possible D gene is TRBD1 (5 bases). Deletions cut 4 bases from V and 4 bases from J, with 10 bases between. Germline V gene data show CDR1 as SNHLY and CDR2 as FYNNEI. The CDR3 extends over 14 amino acids. CDR3 protein: CASSVLDSTGELFF. The CDR3 DNA is TGTGCCAGCAGTGTTCTAGACAGCACCGGGGAGCTGTTTTTT. The full variable domain, completed using reference TRBV2 and TRBJ2-2, is EPEVTQTPSHQVTQMGQEVILRCVPISNHLYFYWYRQILGQKVEFLVSFYNNEISEKSEIFDDQFSVERPDGSNFTLKIRSTKLEDSAMYFCASSVLDSTGELFFGEGSRLTVL.

The CDR3 bases are TGTGCCAGCAGCCCTACCGGGACAGGGGGGTACGAGCAGTACTTC. Translating gives CASSPTGTGGYEQYF. The V call is TRBV7-2, the J call TRBJ2-7; 11 positions agree with TRBD1. The V gene's germline CDR1 is SGHTA and CDR2 FQGNSA. This CDR3 is 15 amino acids long. Trimming removed 5 bases from V and 4 bases from J; junction bases left unmatched: 7. The full variable domain, its missing parts supplied by reference TRBV7-2 and TRBJ2-7, is GAGVSQSPSNKVTEKGKDVELRCDPISGHTALYWYRQSLGQGLEFLIYFQGNSAPDKSGLPSDRFSAERTGGSVSTLTIQRTQQEDSAVYLCASSPTGTGGYEQYFGPGTRLTVT.